This record covers a single TCR beta chain. Its cognate antigen is unknown. The V end was cut by 4 bases, the J end by 2 bases, with 12 bases between. The CDR3 extends over 15 amino acids. Germline V gene lookup returns CDR1 MRHNA and CDR2 SNTAGT. The record originates from a study of OX40 agonist ivuxolimab in advanced cancers. Study conclusions and caveats: Several nonresponders also turned out to have low normalized T-cell clonal expansion.

Sequenced by immunoSEQ multiplex PCR; TCRdb stores in-frame clones only, minus some. This sample has approximately 46,000 clones; approximately 85% occur once, and the top ten carry more than 15%. The chain recombines TRBV6-4 with TRBJ1-5; D is undetermined. This receptor was taken from an adult with an advanced solid tumor such as melanoma, head and neck, liver or kidney cancer. Specimen: CD4+ or CD8+ T cells sorted from blood, collected in a trial of the OX40 agonist ivuxolimab. The CDR3 coding sequence is TGTGCCAGCAGTGTTGTCAGGAAGGGCAATCAGCCCCAGCATTTT. Translated, it gives CASSVVRKGNQPQHF.